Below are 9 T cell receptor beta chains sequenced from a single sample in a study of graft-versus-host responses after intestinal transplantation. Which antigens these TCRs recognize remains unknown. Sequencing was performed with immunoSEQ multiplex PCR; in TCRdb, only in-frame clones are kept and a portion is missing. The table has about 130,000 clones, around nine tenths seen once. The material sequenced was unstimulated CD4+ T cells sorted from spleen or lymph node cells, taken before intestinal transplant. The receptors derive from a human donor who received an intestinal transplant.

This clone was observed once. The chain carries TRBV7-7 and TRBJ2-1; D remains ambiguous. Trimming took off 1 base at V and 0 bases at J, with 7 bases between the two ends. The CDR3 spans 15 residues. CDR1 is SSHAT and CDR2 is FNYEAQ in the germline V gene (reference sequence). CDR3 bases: TGTGCCAGCAGCTTAGGGCCGAGCTCCTACAATGAGCAGTTCTTC. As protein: CASSLGPSSYNEQFF.

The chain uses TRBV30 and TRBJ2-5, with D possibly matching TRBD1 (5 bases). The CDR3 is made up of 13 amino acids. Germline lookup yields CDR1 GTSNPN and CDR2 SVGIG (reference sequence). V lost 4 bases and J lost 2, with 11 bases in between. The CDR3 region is CAWKMDIQETQYF. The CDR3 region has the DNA TGTGCCTGGAAAATGGACATTCAAGAGACCCAGTACTTC.

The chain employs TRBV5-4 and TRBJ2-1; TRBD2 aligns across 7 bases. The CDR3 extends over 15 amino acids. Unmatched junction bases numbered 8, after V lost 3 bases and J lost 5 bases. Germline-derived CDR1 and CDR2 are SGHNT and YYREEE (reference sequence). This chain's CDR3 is CASSWEGIFNNEQFF. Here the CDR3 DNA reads TGTGCCAGCAGCTGGGAGGGTATTTTTAACAATGAGCAGTTCTTC.

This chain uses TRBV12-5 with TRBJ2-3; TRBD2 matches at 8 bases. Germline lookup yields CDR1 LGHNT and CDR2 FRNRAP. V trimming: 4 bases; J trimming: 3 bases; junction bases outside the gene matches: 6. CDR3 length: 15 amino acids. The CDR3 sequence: CASGSAGDPTDTQYF. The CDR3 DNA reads TGTGCTAGTGGTTCAGCGGGAGACCCGACAGATACGCAGTATTTT.

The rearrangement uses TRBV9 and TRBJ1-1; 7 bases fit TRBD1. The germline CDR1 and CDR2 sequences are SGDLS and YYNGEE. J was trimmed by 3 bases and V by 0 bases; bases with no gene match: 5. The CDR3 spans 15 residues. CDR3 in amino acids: CASSVETGVYTEAFF. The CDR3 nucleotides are TGTGCCAGCAGCGTAGAAACAGGGGTATACACTGAAGCTTTCTTT.

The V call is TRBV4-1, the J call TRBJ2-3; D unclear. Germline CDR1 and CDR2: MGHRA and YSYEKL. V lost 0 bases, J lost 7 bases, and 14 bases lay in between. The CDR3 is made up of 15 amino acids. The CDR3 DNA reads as TGCGCCAGCAGCCAAGACGCGCTAGTTGAGAATACGCAGTATTTT. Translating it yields CASSQDALVENTQYF.

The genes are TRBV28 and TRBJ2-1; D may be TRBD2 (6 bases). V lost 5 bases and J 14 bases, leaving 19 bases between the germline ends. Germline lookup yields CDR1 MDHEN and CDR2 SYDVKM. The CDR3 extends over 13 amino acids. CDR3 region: CASSPGVAGREFF. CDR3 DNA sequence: TGTGCCAGCAGTCCAGGCGTGGCGGGGCGGGAGTTCTTC.

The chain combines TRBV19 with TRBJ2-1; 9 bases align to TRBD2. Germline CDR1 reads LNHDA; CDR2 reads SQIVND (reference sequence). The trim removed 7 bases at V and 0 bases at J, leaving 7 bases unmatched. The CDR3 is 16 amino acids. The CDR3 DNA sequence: TGTGCCAGTACCACCGGACTAGCGAGCTCCTACAATGAGCAGTTCTTC. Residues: CASTTGLASSYNEQFF.

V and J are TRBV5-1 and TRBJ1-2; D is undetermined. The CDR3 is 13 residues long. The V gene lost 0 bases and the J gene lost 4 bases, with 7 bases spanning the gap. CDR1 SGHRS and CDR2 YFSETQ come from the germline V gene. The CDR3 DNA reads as TGCGCCAGCAGCTTGGAGGGTGTCTATGGCTACACCTTC. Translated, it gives CASSLEGVYGYTF. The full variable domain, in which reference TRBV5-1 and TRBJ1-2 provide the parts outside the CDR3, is KAGVTQTPRYLIKTRGQQVTLSCSPISGHRSVSWYQQTPGQGLQFLFEYFSETQRNKGNFPGRFSGRQFSNSRSEMNVSTLELGDSALYLCASSLEGVYGYTFGSGTRLTVV.